Shown below are 11 T cell receptor beta chains from a single sample sequenced in a study of blood T cell repertoires in COVID-19. Profiled with immunoSEQ multiplex PCR; TCRdb holds only in-frame clones, not every one. The table shows approximately 350,000 clones, with around four fifths occurring only once. Sequencing used peripheral blood. The receptors were sampled from a man aged 30 to 39 with active or convalescent COVID-19.

The chain carries TRBV27 and TRBJ2-2; 10 bases align to TRBD1. Germline trimming cut 5 bases from V and 13 bases from J; bases unmatched to any gene: 10. There are 14 residues in the CDR3. Germline-derived CDR1 and CDR2 are MNHEY and SMNVEV (reference sequence). CDR3 DNA sequence: TGTGCCAGCAGTGCCATCCGGGACAGGGGTGTGCTGTTTTTT. Protein sequence: CASSAIRDRGVLFF.

The chain couples TRBV12-2 to TRBJ1-6. TRBV12-2 is given as a pseudogene. There are 15 residues in the CDR3. CDR3 protein: CASHSPRLINSPLHF. CDR3 sequence (DNA): TGTGCAAGTCACTCGCCTCGACTGATAAATTCACCCCTCCACTTT.

The chain recombines TRBV6-1 with TRBJ2-3, with 12 positions matching TRBD2. The V gene's germline CDR1 is MNHNS and CDR2 SASEGT. There are 15 residues in the CDR3. V was clipped by 2 bases and J by 4 bases; unmatched bases: 1. CDR3 amino acids: CASSELAGGPDTQYF. The CDR3 nucleotides are TGTGCCAGCAGTGAACTAGCGGGGGGGCCAGATACGCAGTATTTT.

The V gene is TRBV28, the J gene TRBJ1-4, with TRBD1 matching over 8 bases. Germline lookup yields CDR1 MDHEN and CDR2 SYDVKM. The CDR3 length is 17 residues. After removal of 6 bases from V and 3 bases from J, the junction contained 12 bases not matched to a gene. CDR3 sequence: CASRLAGTGGSNEKLFF. For the CDR3, the DNA is TGTGCCAGCAGACTTGCCGGGACAGGAGGATCTAATGAAAAACTGTTTTTT. Together with reference TRBV28 and TRBJ1-4, the CDR3 gives the full variable domain: DVKVTQSSRYLVKRTGEKVFLECVQDMDHENMFWYRQDPGLGLRLIYFSYDVKMKEKGDIPEGYSVSREKKERFSLILESASTNQTSMYLCASRLAGTGGSNEKLFFGSGTQLSVL.

The chain has TRBV29-1 and TRBJ2-7; possible D gene TRBD1, 5 bases. V gave up 0 bases and J gave up 6 bases, with 9 bases separating them. The CDR3 consists of 12 residues. Germline lookup yields CDR1 SQVTM and CDR2 ANQGSEA. CDR3 in amino acids: CSVEDSRGEQYF. The CDR3 nucleotides read TGCAGCGTTGAAGACTCAAGGGGCGAGCAGTACTTC.

This rearrangement joins TRBV12-3 or TRBV12-4 to TRBJ1-3; a weak D match, TRBD1 (6 bases). The CDR3 covers 13 residues. Between the trimmed V and J ends, which lost 7 bases and 4 bases, there was a span of 11 bases. The CDR3 nucleotides are TGTGCCAGCAATACAGGGCAGGGAAACACCATATATTTT. Amino acid sequence: CASNTGQGNTIYF.

J is TRBJ2-7 and V is TRBV6-6; D remains unclear. Germline values: CDR1 MNHNY, CDR2 SVGAGI (reference sequence). This CDR3 region has 13 residues. The germline V and J ends were trimmed by 0 bases and 3 bases, with 6 bases remaining between them. The CDR3 sequence: CASSYSRYYEQYF. Written as DNA, the CDR3 is TGTGCCAGCAGTTACTCGAGGTACTACGAGCAGTACTTC.

This clone was seen only a few times. J is TRBJ1-2 and V is TRBV3-1 (or the pseudogene TRBV3-2); the D gene is possibly TRBD1 (5 bases). V was pared by 3 bases and J by 0 bases, with 8 bases between. The CDR3 extends over 14 amino acids. Germline V gene sequence: CDR1 LGHDT, CDR2 YNNKEL (reference sequence). For the CDR3, the DNA is TGTGCCAGCAGCCAGATGACAGCTAACTATGGCTACACCTTC. It encodes CASSQMTANYGYTF.

The chain joins TRBV24-1 to TRBJ1-1; D uncertain. The germline CDR1 and CDR2 sequences are KGHDR and SFDVKD. V lost 7 bases and J lost 1, with 6 bases in between. The CDR3 runs 12 residues. The CDR3 sequence: CATSEGNTEAFF. CDR3 in DNA: TGTGCCACCAGCGAGGGGAACACTGAAGCTTTCTTT.

J is TRBJ1-1 and V is TRBV23-1, with a possible D match to TRBD1 (6 bases). TRBV23-1 is labeled an ORF, and its function is uncertain. Trimming pared 8 bases from V and 1 base from J, leaving 14 bases between. The CDR3 loop spans 14 amino acids. The CDR3 region is CASLEKGGNTEAFF. CDR3 coding DNA: TGCGCCAGCTTGGAGAAAGGGGGGAACACTGAAGCTTTCTTT.

This sequence joins TRBV27 and TRBJ1-1, with D possibly matching TRBD1 (5 bases). Per germline, CDR1 MNHEY and CDR2 SMNVEV (reference sequence). This CDR3 is built from 14 residues. Trimming removed 7 bases at V and 3 bases at J, with 15 bases between. Written as DNA, the CDR3 is TGTGCCAGCAAACCAGGGTTTGCGGACACTGAAGCTTTCTTT. Encoded protein: CASKPGFADTEAFF.